A selection of T cell receptor beta chains follows, all from one sample in a study of T cells after yellow fever vaccination. TCRdb re-called the 5' RACE reads with MiXCR, one entry per CDR3 protein. Altogether about 320,000 distinct CDR3 sequences are present, about 10% being singletons, with the ten largest covering 3% to 4%. Specimen: CD4+ T cells sorted from PBMCs, collected 45 days after the yellow fever booster vaccination. The receptors were sampled from a man between 18 and 29 years old who received the YFV17D yellow fever vaccine. Both conserved end residues are trimmed from each CDR3. A D gene is named only where the DNA matches it firmly. The size field is filled for only some rows; it gives once, few, many or a size class.

.	TRBV9	12	TRBJ1-6	few	ASSVGRENSPLH
TRBD1	TRBV6-1	16	TRBJ2-7	.	ASYRGQGALSISYEQY
.	TRBV5-1	11	TRBJ1-3	.	ASIGQPGNTIY
.	TRBV5-1	12	TRBJ1-2	.	ASSLVTGGDGYT
TRBD2	TRBV27	12	TRBJ2-5	.	ASSLSGGSGTQY
.	TRBV20-1	10	TRBJ2-7	.	SAARDSYEQY
TRBD2	TRBV6-5	12	TRBJ2-1	many	ASRLGLAANEQF
TRBD2	TRBV6-2/TRBV6-3	14	TRBJ2-3	.	ASSPSGLAGTDTQY
TRBD2	TRBV5-4	13	TRBJ2-3	many	ASSSTTSGAYTQY
.	TRBV20-1	12	TRBJ2-7	few	SARQQGLSYEQY
.	TRBV20-1	9	TRBJ1-1	few	SARDRAEAF
.	TRBV11-2	9	TRBJ2-7	few	ASSYDYEQY
.	TRBV7-9	14	TRBJ2-3	.	ASSTWRGQSTDTQY
.	TRBV4-1	15	TRBJ2-5	few	ASSQESSLAGTGTQY
.	TRBV18	14	TRBJ2-1	few	ASSPLGQSSYNEQF
TRBD2	TRBV19	11	TRBJ2-7	many	ASSSGGLYEQY
.	TRBV5-4	13	TRBJ1-6	many	ASSLGGSYNSPLH
TRBD2	TRBV5-1	12	TRBJ2-7	few	ASSSSGGIYEQY
TRBD2	TRBV20-1	14	TRBJ2-7	.	SARDPGGVSSYEQY
TRBD2	TRBV28	14	TRBJ2-3	.	ASSEHRGGDTDTQY
.	TRBV27	11	TRBJ1-2	.	ASGKRDTAGYT
TRBD1	TRBV19	14	TRBJ1-1	.	ASNPGQGHMNTEAF
TRBD1	TRBV7-2	11	TRBJ2-7	many	ASDPGGSYEQY
TRBD1	TRBV3-1	13	TRBJ2-3	many	ASSSRRQGTDTQY
TRBD2	TRBV5-4	13	TRBJ2-1	few	ASSLDGTRGNEQF
TRBD2	TRBV20-1	13	TRBJ2-3	few	SARDSRGGGFRQY
.	TRBV6-2/TRBV6-3	12	TRBJ2-3	few	ASSYALDTDTQY
.	TRBV7-8	11	TRBJ1-2	many	ASRPRAGNGYT
.	TRBV6-6	11	TRBJ1-1	.	ASTQLLNGEAF
.	TRBV3-1	12	TRBJ1-6	few	ASSQVQGNSPLH
TRBD1	TRBV20-1	12	TRBJ1-5	.	SAPTGESNQPQH
.	TRBV5-1	13	TRBJ2-3	few	ASSSGGARTDTQY
.	TRBV6-5	13	TRBJ2-3	.	ASRRGPGTENTQY
.	TRBV5-1	10	TRBJ2-1	few	ASSIRLGEQF
TRBD2	TRBV2	12	TRBJ2-3	many	AKGTSGVRDTQY
.	TRBV10-2	11	TRBJ1-2	.	ASSTQGGYGYT
.	TRBV6-5	12	TRBJ2-3	.	ASSRADRADTQY
.	TRBV7-9	15	TRBJ2-1	.	ASSFRLGRRLNNEQF
TRBD1	TRBV11-1	12	TRBJ2-1	few	ASKRQGNYNEQF
.	TRBV7-9	11	TRBJ2-1	.	ASSFRESHEQF
TRBD1	TRBV5-1	13	TRBJ2-3	.	ASSRDRGVGNTQY
.	TRBV30	12	TRBJ2-7	.	AWSRGSGGYEQY
.	TRBV10-3	9	TRBJ1-5	few	AISDGHQLH
TRBD2	TRBV7-2	14	TRBJ2-3	few	ASSARTSGGTDTQY
.	TRBV18	13	TRBJ2-3	.	ASSESLGITDTQY
.	TRBV6-5	12	TRBJ1-2	.	ASRGSAGPNGYT
.	TRBV12-3/TRBV12-4	9	TRBJ2-5	.	ASCVGETQY
.	TRBV5-1	12	TRBJ2-1	many	ASSLGGEGNEQF